The 10 T cell receptor beta chains in this list originate from one sample, sequenced in a study of CD8 T cell repertoires and HIV-1 epitope variants. Antigens of these TCRs are unknown. Produced via immunoSEQ multiplex PCR; TCRdb's table is partial and in-frame only. The sample yields about 5,000 clones, 64% seen once. Sequencing used cultured CD8+ T cells derived from PBMCs. The receptor source for this set is a male donor with HIV.

This clone was observed once. The chain's CDR3 is CASSNWIQTTNTGELFF. The CDR3 nucleotides are TGTGCCAGTAGTAACTGGATTCAGACTACGAACACCGGGGAGCTGTTTTTT. This chain uses TRBV19 with TRBJ2-2; possibly TRBD2 for D (5 bases). The CDR3 length is 17 residues. Trimming removed 4 bases from V and 0 bases from J, with 15 bases in between. From germline, CDR1 is LNHDA and CDR2 SQIVND (reference sequence).

The genes are TRBV6-5 and TRBJ2-7, with TRBD1 matching over 8 bases. The ends lost 7 bases at V and 6 bases at J; junction bases unmatched: 8. This CDR3 region has 13 residues. CDR1 and CDR2 (germline): MNHEY, SVGAGI. The CDR3 DNA reads TGTGCCAGCACCAGGACAGGGACCGGCGAGCAGTACTTC. Translated, it gives CASTRTGTGEQYF.

V usage is TRBV7-3 and J usage is TRBJ2-1; 10 bases map to TRBD2. Germline V gene sequence: CDR1 SGHTA, CDR2 FQGTGA. The trim removed 5 bases at V and 6 bases at J, leaving 7 bases unmatched. The CDR3 consists of 15 residues. The CDR3 DNA reads TGTGCCAGCAGCACCTATAGCGGGGGGCGCAATGAGCAGTTCTTC. Translated, it gives CASSTYSGGRNEQFF.

In its sample, this clone ranks as large. The chain combines TRBV7-2 with TRBJ1-2; maybe TRBD1 (6 bases). V was pared by 2 bases and J by 8 bases, with 15 bases between. From germline, CDR1 is SGHTA and CDR2 FQGNSA. This CDR3 has 14 amino acids. As DNA, the CDR3 is TGTGCCAGCAGCTTACAGGTGCCAGGGGAAGGCTACACCTTC. Translating it yields CASSLQVPGEGYTF.

This rearrangement joins TRBV4-2 to TRBJ2-7; a possible D gene is TRBD1 (5 bases). The CDR3 is made up of 14 amino acids. The germline CDR1 and CDR2 sequences are LGHNA and YNFKEQ. Trimming removed 5 bases from V and 2 bases from J, with 13 bases in between. CDR3 nucleotide sequence: TGTGCCAGCAGCGACTCGACAGTTACCTACGAGCAGTACTTC. This codes for CASSDSTVTYEQYF.

V usage is TRBV21-1 and J usage is TRBJ2-7; the tabulated D call, TRBD2, remains unverified against the DNA. TRBV21-1 is designated a pseudogene. The CDR3 spans 13 residues. The CDR3 DNA follows: TGTGCCAGCACCAGCGGAGAGACTCTCGAGCAGTACTTC. It codes for CASTSGETLEQYF.

This clone has only one observation. This sequence joins TRBV11-2 and TRBJ2-7; TRBD2 might be the D (6 bases). Per germline, CDR1 SGHAT and CDR2 FQNNGV. The CDR3 consists of 13 residues. The germline V and J ends were trimmed by 4 bases and 3 bases, with 10 bases remaining between them. Written as DNA, the CDR3 is TGTGCCAGCAGCTCTCGGACTAACTACGAGCAGTACTTC. It specifies CASSSRTNYEQYF.

This rearrangement joins TRBV19 to TRBJ1-5, with D maybe TRBD1 (5 bases). Trimming took off 7 bases at V and 4 bases at J, with 11 bases between the two ends. The V gene's germline CDR1 is LNHDA and CDR2 SQIVND (reference sequence). There are 13 residues in the CDR3. CDR3 nucleotides: TGTGCCAGTACTACCGGGGGGAATCAGCCCCAGCATTTT. It encodes CASTTGGNQPQHF.

The table lists this clone with a count of one. The chain employs TRBV27 and TRBJ2-7, with a tentative D call TRBD2 (5 bases). V lost 4 bases, J lost 2 bases, and 6 bases lay in between. The CDR3 consists of 12 residues. Germline assignment: CDR1 MNHEY and CDR2 SMNVEV (reference sequence). The CDR3 nucleotides read TGTGCCAGCAGTTCCGGGACCTACGAGCAGTACTTC. This gives the protein CASSSGTYEQYF.

The chain links TRBV5-4 to TRBJ2-2, with a possible D match to TRBD2 (5 bases). The germline V and J ends were trimmed by 0 bases and 5 bases, with 8 bases remaining between them. This CDR3 region has 14 residues. CDR1 is SGHNT, CDR2 YYREEE, per germline (reference sequence). In nucleotides, the CDR3 is TGTGCCAGCAGCTTGGCCACGGGGACCGGGGAGCTGTTTTTT. Its translation: CASSLATGTGELFF.